This entry lists 14 T cell receptor beta chains sequenced from one sample in a study of response to subunit inactivated influenza vaccine. TCRdb analysed the RT-PCR reads with MiXCR anew, one entry per CDR3 protein. This sample has about 520,000 distinct CDR3 sequences; about 25% occur once, and the top ten carry approximately 1.9%. This sample comprised CD4+ T cells sorted from PBMCs, obtained 4 to 6 days after vaccination. The origin of the receptors is a man in his forties or fifties who received an inactivated influenza vaccine.

In its sample, this clonotype was seen many times. The V and J genes are TRBV5-1 and TRBJ2-1; D perhaps matches TRBD1 (5 bases). The length of the CDR3 is 14 residues. Germline V CDR1 and CDR2: SGHRS, YFSETQ. The ends were cut back, 2 bases at V and 0 bases at J, with 6 bases in the middle. The CDR3 DNA is TGCGCCAGCAGCTTCGACAGCTCCTACAATGAGCAGTTCTTC. Residues: CASSFDSSYNEQFF. Looking up the rest from reference TRBV5-1 and TRBJ2-1 gives the full variable domain: KAGVTQTPRYLIKTRGQQVTLSCSPISGHRSVSWYQQTPGQGLQFLFEYFSETQRNKGNFPGRFSGRQFSNSRSEMNVSTLELGDSALYLCASSFDSSYNEQFFGPGTRLTVL.

The chain recombines TRBV27 with TRBJ2-5; possibly TRBD2 for D (5 bases). The CDR3 has 14 residues. CDR1 is MNHEY and CDR2 is SMNVEV in the germline V gene (reference sequence). With 0 bases removed from V and 5 bases from J, the gap between germline ends came to 10 bases. Here the CDR3 DNA reads TGTGCCAGCAGTTTATCGAGGGTAGCCGAGACCCAGTACTTC. Its protein is CASSLSRVAETQYF.

The CDR3 spells CASREMATGTLQETQYF. The DNA for the CDR3 is TGTGCCAGCAGGGAAATGGCGACAGGGACTTTACAAGAGACCCAGTACTTC. The rearrangement uses TRBV11-2 and TRBJ2-5, with a possible D match to TRBD1 (7 bases). V lost 6 bases and J lost 2, with 22 bases in between. Germline values: CDR1 SGHAT, CDR2 FQNNGV. This CDR3 has 17 residues. Full variable domain (outside the CDR3, taken from reference TRBV11-2 and TRBJ2-5): EAGVAQSPRYKIIEKRQSVAFWCNPISGHATLYWYQQILGQGPKLLIQFQNNGVVDDSQLPKDRFSAERLKGVDSTLKIQPAKLEDSAVYLCASREMATGTLQETQYFGPGTRLLVL.

The chain carries TRBV12-3 or TRBV12-4 and TRBJ2-3; tentatively, D is TRBD2 (6 bases). This CDR3 comprises 13 residues. Between the trimmed V and J ends, which lost 6 bases and 4 bases, there was a span of 11 bases. In DNA form, the CDR3 reads TGTGCCAGCAGGACTAGTACAGCAGATACGCAGTATTTT. It encodes CASRTSTADTQYF.

The sample holds a few counts of this clonotype. The V and J genes are TRBV5-1 and TRBJ2-2, with unresolved D. The CDR3 spans 16 residues. V lost 0 bases and J lost 2, with 11 bases in between. Germline assignment: CDR1 SGHRS and CDR2 YFSETQ. CDR3 amino acids: CASSLVELGNTGELFF. In nucleotides, the CDR3 is TGCGCCAGCAGCTTGGTTGAATTGGGAAACACCGGGGAGCTGTTTTTT.

This clonotype was observed a few times. This CDR3 reads CSARLPGNQPQHF. CDR3 DNA: TGCAGTGCTAGACTCCCCGGCAATCAGCCCCAGCATTTT. The chain couples TRBV20-1 to TRBJ1-5; D is undetermined. Per germline, CDR1 DFQATT and CDR2 SNEGSKA (reference sequence). This CDR3 spans 13 amino acids. V was cut by 2 bases and J by 2 bases, with 7 bases left in between.

This chain connects TRBV20-1 to TRBJ2-7, with D possibly being TRBD2 (6 bases). The CDR3 totals 13 residues. Germline lookup yields CDR1 DFQATT and CDR2 SNEGSKA (reference sequence). V was shortened by 5 bases and J by 2 bases, with 13 bases between the two germline ends. This CDR3 is CSARLAGPYEQYF. The CDR3 DNA reads as TGCAGTGCTCGATTGGCGGGGCCCTACGAGCAGTACTTC.

The sample holds many counts of this clonotype. J is TRBJ1-1 and V is TRBV12-3 or TRBV12-4; weak D call: TRBD1 (5 bases). Trimming shortened V by 10 bases and J by 0 bases, and 15 bases separated the two germline ends. The CDR3 length is 14 residues. The CDR3 nucleotides are TGTGCCACCATTCAATGGGGGTTGAACACTGAAGCTTTCTTT. It is translated as CATIQWGLNTEAFF.

The V gene is TRBV27, the J gene TRBJ2-2, with D possibly matching TRBD1 (5 bases). The CDR3 consists of 15 residues. V was cut by 7 bases and J by 3 bases, with 15 bases left in between. CDR1 and CDR2 from the germline V gene are MNHEY and SMNVEV (reference sequence). CDR3 in amino acids: CASTRGRAYTGELFF. CDR3 DNA sequence: TGTGCCAGCACAAGAGGCAGGGCCTACACCGGGGAGCTGTTTTTT.

CDR3 in amino acids: CASSKGEQGSYNEQFF. Here the CDR3 DNA reads TGTGCCAGCAGCAAAGGGGAGCAGGGATCCTACAATGAGCAGTTCTTC. The chain recombines TRBV21-1 with TRBJ2-1; the D call TRBD1 from the table was never checked on the DNA. TRBV21-1 has pseudogene status. The CDR3 loop spans 16 amino acids.

The CDR3: CASRNSRSSYNEQFF. The DNA for the CDR3 is TGTGCCAGCAGAAATAGTAGAAGCTCCTACAATGAGCAGTTCTTC. The chain is built from TRBV12-3 or TRBV12-4 and TRBJ2-1; D remains ambiguous. V lost 6 bases, J lost 0 bases, and 12 bases lay in between. The CDR3 runs 15 residues.

The chain combines TRBV7-8 with TRBJ2-7; D remains ambiguous. CDR3 length: 13 amino acids. The V end lost 3 bases, the J end lost 1 base, and 7 bases lay between the germline ends. Per the germline V gene, CDR1 is SGHVS and CDR2 is FQNEAQ. The CDR3 coding sequence is TGTGCCAGCAGCTTCTGGGGATCCTACGAGCAGTACTTC. Amino acids: CASSFWGSYEQYF.

The chain is built from TRBV5-1 and TRBJ2-7, with 8 bases that match TRBD1. CDR1 is SGHRS, CDR2 YFSETQ, per germline. The CDR3 is 15 amino acids. Trimming removed 4 bases from V and 5 bases from J; junction bases left unmatched: 11. The CDR3 loop reads CASSLRTGSVDEQYF. In nucleotides, the CDR3 is TGCGCCAGCAGCCTCCGGACAGGGTCTGTCGACGAGCAGTACTTC. The whole variable domain, filled in from reference TRBV5-1 and TRBJ2-7, reads KAGVTQTPRYLIKTRGQQVTLSCSPISGHRSVSWYQQTPGQGLQFLFEYFSETQRNKGNFPGRFSGRQFSNSRSEMNVSTLELGDSALYLCASSLRTGSVDEQYFGPGTRLTVT.

This chain uses TRBV6-1 with TRBJ2-1; perhaps TRBD1 as D (6 bases). CDR1 is MNHNS, CDR2 SASEGT, per germline. The germline V and J ends were trimmed by 7 bases and 3 bases, with 16 bases remaining between them. The length of the CDR3 is 15 residues. The CDR3 sequence is CASNTGMAGYNEQFF. In nucleotides, the CDR3 is TGTGCCAGCAACACAGGGATGGCGGGCTACAATGAGCAGTTCTTC.